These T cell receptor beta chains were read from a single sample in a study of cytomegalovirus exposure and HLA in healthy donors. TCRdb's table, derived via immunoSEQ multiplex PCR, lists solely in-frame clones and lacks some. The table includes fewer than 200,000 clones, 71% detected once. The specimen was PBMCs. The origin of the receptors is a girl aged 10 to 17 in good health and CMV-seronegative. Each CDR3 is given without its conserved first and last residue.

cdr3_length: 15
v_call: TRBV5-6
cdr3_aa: ASSPIPGTLISYEQY

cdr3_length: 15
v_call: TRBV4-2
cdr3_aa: ASSQALAGGASEKLF

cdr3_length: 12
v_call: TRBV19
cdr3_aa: ASSRDSGSYEQY

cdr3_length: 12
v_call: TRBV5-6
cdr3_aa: ASSLANLDQPQH

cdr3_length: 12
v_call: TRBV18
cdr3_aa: ASSPTDSPQPQH

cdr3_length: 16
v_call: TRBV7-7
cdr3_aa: ASSLGLAGPSGTDTQY

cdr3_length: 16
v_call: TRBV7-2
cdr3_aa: ASSLDGTSLAGNQPQH

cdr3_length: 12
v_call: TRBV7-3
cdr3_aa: ASSRTPGANVLT

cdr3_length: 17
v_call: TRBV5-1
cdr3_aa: ASGSSPPGQGVRNTEAF

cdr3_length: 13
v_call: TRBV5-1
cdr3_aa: ASSLTVGGTGELF

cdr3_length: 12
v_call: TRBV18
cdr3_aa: ASSPQRQGDGYT

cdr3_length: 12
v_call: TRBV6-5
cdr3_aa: ASRPGQGGTEAF

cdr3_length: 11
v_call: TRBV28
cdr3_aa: ASSPGTVASYT

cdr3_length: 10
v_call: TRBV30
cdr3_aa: AWNRQGAKLF

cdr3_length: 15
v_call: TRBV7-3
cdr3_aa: ASSPLASGDEADTQY

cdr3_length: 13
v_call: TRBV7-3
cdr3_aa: ASSRGQLNTGELF

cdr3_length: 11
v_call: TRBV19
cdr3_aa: ASSHRGDSGYT